The 18 T cell receptor beta chains reported below all come from one sample, sequenced in a study of blood T cell repertoires in COVID-19. Sequencing was performed with immunoSEQ multiplex PCR; in TCRdb, only in-frame clones are kept and a portion is missing. The sample has 25,000 to 35,000 clones, 75% to 90% seen once. Source material: peripheral blood. The receptor set was obtained from a human donor with acute or convalescent COVID-19. The donor label of this sample is uncertain.

This clone was seen only once. The gene calls are TRBV6-5 and TRBJ2-5; D uncertain. The length of the CDR3 is 11 residues. Trimming stripped 7 bases from V and 5 bases from J, with 8 bases between. Germline V gives CDR1 MNHEY, CDR2 SVGAGI. The CDR3 DNA follows: TGTGCCAGCACCCGCGATGAGACCCAGTACTTC. Residues: CASTRDETQYF.

The chain couples TRBV4-1 to TRBJ2-7; perhaps TRBD2 as D (5 bases). Germline V gives CDR1 MGHRA, CDR2 YSYEKL. There are 14 residues in the CDR3. V lost 1 base to trimming and J lost 3 bases, with 10 bases between them. This CDR3 reads CASSQAEENYEQYF. CDR3 nucleotides: TGCGCCAGCAGCCAAGCGGAGGAAAACTACGAGCAGTACTTC.

This chain uses TRBV12-3 or TRBV12-4 with TRBJ1-2, with 7 positions matching TRBD1. Losses at the gene ends were 5 bases for V and 4 bases for J; bases not matched to a gene: 4. CDR3 size: 13 residues. The CDR3 DNA reads TGTGCCAGCAGTAACCGACAGGGCTATGGCTACACCTTC. It encodes CASSNRQGYGYTF.

The J gene is TRBJ2-2, the V gene TRBV27; 8 bases map to TRBD1. CDR3 length equals 17 residues. With 2 bases clipped from V and 6 bases from J, the junction kept 11 bases outside the gene matches. Looked up from germline, CDR1 is MNHEY and CDR2 is SMNVEV (reference sequence). The CDR3 region is CASSLNTGGFMPGELFF. The CDR3 DNA sequence: TGTGCCAGCAGTTTAAACACAGGGGGGTTCATGCCCGGGGAGCTGTTTTTT.

This chain uses TRBV24-1 with TRBJ2-3, with TRBD2 as a possible D gene (6 bases). There are 12 residues in the CDR3. Germline V gene sequence: CDR1 KGHDR, CDR2 SFDVKD. Trimming pared 9 bases from V and 2 bases from J, leaving 8 bases between. As DNA, the CDR3 is TGTGCCACCGGGACTTCCACAGATACGCAGTATTTT. It translates to CATGTSTDTQYF.

This clone was observed a handful of times. V is TRBV7-2 and J is TRBJ2-7; the D gene is possibly TRBD1 (6 bases). The CDR3 covers 13 residues. Trimming removed 6 bases from V and 0 bases from J, with 9 bases in between. Germline CDR1 and CDR2: SGHTA and FQGNSA. The CDR3 DNA follows: TGTGCCAGCAGAACAGGGCCCTCCTACGAGCAGTACTTC. It translates to CASRTGPSYEQYF.

The rearrangement joins TRBV18 to TRBJ2-1, with 8 bases identical to TRBD2. V lost 6 bases and J lost 3; bases outside the gene matches: 7. There are 15 residues in the CDR3. Germline lookup yields CDR1 KGHSH and CDR2 LQKENI. The CDR3 region has the DNA TGTGCCAGCTCCTTACTAGCGGAAAACTACAATGAGCAGTTCTTC. Translated: CASSLLAENYNEQFF.

CDR3 protein: CASSLTDSGGRGVVGGTAGETQYF. As DNA, the CDR3 is TGTGCCAGCAGCTTAACGGATTCCGGCGGGCGGGGGGTTGTTGGCGGGACCGCCGGAGAGACCCAGTACTTC. V gene TRBV7-3 combines with J gene TRBJ2-5; 8 nucleotides align to TRBD2. V lost 0 bases and J lost 4; bases outside the gene matches: 31. This CDR3 is 24 amino acids long. Per the germline V gene, CDR1 is SGHTA and CDR2 is FQGTGA. Based on the CDR3 plus reference TRBV7-3 and TRBJ2-5, the full variable domain is GAGVSQTPSNKVTEKGKYVELRCDPISGHTALYWYRQSLGQGPEFLIYFQGTGAADDSGLPNDRFFAVRPEGSVSTLKIQRTERGDSAVYLCASSLTDSGGRGVVGGTAGETQYFGPGTRLLVL.

The V and J genes are TRBV24-1 and TRBJ1-5; 8 bases are shared with TRBD1. Losses at the gene ends were 4 bases for V and 2 bases for J; bases not matched to a gene: 6. CDR1 and CDR2 (germline): KGHDR, SFDVKD. The CDR3 has 16 residues. The CDR3 sequence is CATSDPDRGGNQPQHF. CDR3 sequence (DNA): TGTGCCACCAGTGACCCCGACAGGGGAGGCAATCAGCCCCAGCATTTT.

This clone is categorized as hyperexpanded. The chain carries TRBV6-5 and TRBJ1-5, with D possibly matching TRBD1 (6 bases). From germline, CDR1 is MNHEY and CDR2 SVGAGI. The CDR3 totals 13 residues. Trimming left V 3 bases short and J 6 bases short, with 9 bases between. The CDR3 is CASSYQGSQPQHF. CDR3 nucleotides: TGTGCCAGCAGTTATCAGGGGAGTCAGCCCCAGCATTTT.

This clone was detected only a few times. CDR3 loop: CASSLRAATSTDTQYF. The CDR3 bases are TGTGCCAGCAGCCTCAGGGCGGCGACTAGCACAGATACGCAGTATTTT. This sequence joins TRBV2 and TRBJ2-3; D may be TRBD1 (5 bases). The CDR3 runs 16 residues. The V end was cut by 6 bases, the J end by 0 bases, with 16 bases between. CDR1 is SNHLY and CDR2 is FYNNEI in the germline V gene.

This sequence joins TRBV19 and TRBJ1-1; 8 bases agree with TRBD1. The CDR3 totals 13 residues. From germline, CDR1 is LNHDA and CDR2 SQIVND (reference sequence). V trimming: 5 bases; J trimming: 5 bases; junction bases outside the gene matches: 4. CDR3 amino acids: CASSSDRETEAFF. In DNA, the CDR3 is TGTGCCAGTAGTTCGGACAGGGAGACTGAAGCTTTCTTT.

The gene calls are TRBV6-5 and TRBJ1-1; D may be TRBD1 (5 bases). CDR3 length equals 15 residues. Germline loops: CDR1 MNHEY, CDR2 SVGAGI. V shed 10 bases and J shed 1 base, with 19 bases lying between them. CDR3 in amino acids: CATASGGGGNTEAFF. The DNA for the CDR3 is TGTGCCACCGCCTCCGGGGGGGGAGGGAACACTGAAGCTTTCTTT.

As DNA, the CDR3 is TGTGCCAGCAGCTCCCCTAGCACAGATACGCAGTATTTT. This sequence encodes CASSSPSTDTQYF. The chain combines TRBV13 with TRBJ2-3; no clear D gene. This CDR3 spans 13 amino acids. The V gene lost 4 bases and the J gene lost 0 bases, with 5 bases spanning the gap. The germline V gene encodes CDR1 PRHDT and CDR2 FYEKMQ (reference sequence). The entire variable domain, with the rest obtained from reference TRBV13 and TRBJ2-3, is as follows: AAGVIQSPRHLIKEKRETATLKCYPIPRHDTVYWYQQGPGQDPQFLISFYEKMQSDKGSIPDRFSAQQFSDYHSELNMSSLELGDSALYFCASSSPSTDTQYFGPGTRLTVL.

This clone was seen only once. The CDR3 DNA reads as TGTGCCAGCAGCCCAGCTTGGGGGACAGGGTCTGAAAAACTGTTTTTT. Translated: CASSPAWGTGSEKLFF. This sequence joins TRBV9 and TRBJ1-4; 9 bases match TRBD1. Germline V lookup: CDR1 SGDLS, CDR2 YYNGEE. The CDR3 length is 16 residues. V was clipped by 4 bases and J by 7 bases; unmatched bases: 11.

V and J are TRBV4-1 and TRBJ1-1, with D tentatively TRBD1 (6 bases). From germline, CDR1 is MGHRA and CDR2 YSYEKL. V lost 3 bases, J lost 3 bases, and 14 bases lay in between. This CDR3 spans 15 amino acids. CDR3 DNA: TGCGCCAGCAGCCACATGACAGGCCAGGACACTGAAGCTTTCTTT. Translated, it gives CASSHMTGQDTEAFF.

The chain employs TRBV9 and TRBJ2-7; 10 nucleotides agree with TRBD2. Germline CDR1 reads SGDLS; CDR2 reads YYNGEE. V lost 3 bases and J lost 6; bases outside the gene matches: 12. This CDR3 has 16 amino acids. In nucleotides, the CDR3 is TGTGCCAGCAGCGCCACAGGACTAGCGGTGGGGAGCGAGCAGTACTTC. It translates to CASSATGLAVGSEQYF.

The chain carries TRBV3-1 (or the pseudogene TRBV3-2) and TRBJ2-1, with a tentative D call TRBD2 (5 bases). The CDR3 runs 15 residues. Germline-derived CDR1 and CDR2 are LGHDT and YNNKEL (reference sequence). V dropped 1 base and J dropped 3 bases, with 10 bases sitting between them. CDR3 nucleotides: TGTGCCAGCAGCCAAGGGATAGCGTTCTACAATGAGCAGTTCTTC. Translated: CASSQGIAFYNEQFF.